Presented here are 16 T cell receptor beta chains from one specimen sequenced in a study of identical twins. From the 5' RACE reads, TCRdb called clonotypes with MiXCR, one entry per CDR3 protein. There are 500,000 or so distinct CDR3 sequences in the sample; about 14% occur only once, and 0.5% to 0.65% lies in the top ten. These data also formed part of another study, on yellow fever vaccine responses in identical twins.

Input material: CD4+ T cells sorted from blood. All receptors come from a woman between 18 and 29 years old in good health.

This chain uses TRBV20-1 with TRBJ2-7, with D perhaps matching TRBD1 (6 bases). CDR3 size: 13 residues. The germline V gene encodes CDR1 DFQATT and CDR2 SNEGSKA (reference sequence). Between the trimmed V and J ends, which lost 5 bases and 7 bases, there was a span of 18 bases. DNA for the CDR3: TGCAGTGCTTACCCCTCGGCTAGGGGGGAGCAGTACTTC. This encodes CSAYPSARGEQYF.

This clonotype has just a few counts. J is TRBJ2-3 and V is TRBV24-1; 9 nucleotides agree with TRBD2. The V and J ends lost 7 bases and 2 bases, in that order; junction bases with no gene match: 6. The length of the CDR3 is 15 residues. Germline CDR1 is KGHDR and CDR2 is SFDVKD. The CDR3 loop is CATSHQRGVTDTQYF. Written as DNA, the CDR3 is TGTGCCACCAGCCACCAGCGGGGGGTCACAGATACGCAGTATTTT.

This clonotype appeared many times. The rearrangement uses TRBV29-1 and TRBJ2-1; possible D gene TRBD1, 6 bases. V lost 8 bases and J lost 5, with 16 bases in between. Germline CDR1 and CDR2: SQVTM and ANQGSEA. The CDR3 runs to 13 residues. The CDR3 spells CSTRGRTNNEQFF. The CDR3 DNA sequence: TGCAGCACCAGGGGTAGGACCAACAATGAGCAGTTCTTC.

The chain recombines TRBV3-1 with TRBJ2-5; TRBD2 aligns across 10 bases. CDR1 is LGHDT, CDR2 YNNKEL, per germline (reference sequence). The length of the CDR3 is 16 residues. V lost 0 bases to trimming and J lost 3 bases; unmatched junction nucleotides: 4. Here the CDR3 reads CASSQDPSGRKETQYF. For the CDR3, the DNA is TGTGCCAGCAGCCAAGACCCTAGCGGGAGAAAAGAGACCCAGTACTTC.

The CDR3 loop reads CATSAIGGDTQYF. The CDR3 DNA reads TGTGCCACCAGTGCAATCGGAGGGGATACGCAGTATTTT. The chain couples TRBV24-1 to TRBJ2-3; D is possibly TRBD2 (6 bases). Trimming took off 5 bases at V and 6 bases at J, with 11 bases between the two ends. This CDR3 is 13 amino acids long. Germline CDR1 reads KGHDR; CDR2 reads SFDVKD.

V gene TRBV6-1 combines with J gene TRBJ1-1; TRBD1 agrees at 7 bases. Germline V lookup: CDR1 MNHNS, CDR2 SASEGT. The CDR3 runs 14 residues. The V and J ends lost 4 bases and 1 base, in that order; junction bases with no gene match: 3. CDR3 sequence: CASSGTGSNTEAFF. DNA of the CDR3: TGTGCCAGCAGTGGGACAGGCTCGAACACTGAAGCTTTCTTT.

This clonotype was observed a handful of times. The gene calls are TRBV12-3 or TRBV12-4 and TRBJ2-3; TRBD2 matches at 8 bases. The trim removed 8 bases at V and 3 bases at J, leaving 7 bases unmatched. The CDR3 loop spans 14 amino acids. CDR3: CASGPGLVTDTQYF. The CDR3 nucleotides are TGTGCCAGCGGCCCGGGACTAGTAACAGATACGCAGTATTTT.

This clonotype was picked up a small number of times. V and J are TRBV6-5 and TRBJ1-1, with no clear D. CDR1 is MNHEY and CDR2 is SVGAGI in the germline V gene. The CDR3 extends over 12 amino acids. Between the trimmed V and J ends, which lost 5 bases and 4 bases, there was a span of 8 bases. The CDR3 DNA reads TGTGCCAGCAGTAGGAGCCGCACTGAAGCTTTCTTT. Amino acids: CASSRSRTEAFF.

This clonotype has just a few counts. This rearrangement joins TRBV7-2 to TRBJ2-5; a weak D match, TRBD1 (5 bases). V was clipped by 3 bases and J by 4 bases, with 12 bases between them. Germline V CDR1 and CDR2: SGHTA, FQGNSA. CDR3 length: 14 residues. CDR3 DNA: TGTGCCAGCAGCTTCGGACATGATGGAGAGACCCAGTACTTC. Encoded protein: CASSFGHDGETQYF.

The rearrangement uses TRBV19 and TRBJ1-5; tentatively, D is TRBD1 (6 bases). Germline V gene lookup returns CDR1 LNHDA and CDR2 SQIVND (reference sequence). Trimming cost V 4 bases and J 3 bases, with 13 bases left between them. The CDR3 contains 15 residues. CDR3 protein: CASSTRGRNNQPQHF. CDR3 nucleotide sequence: TGTGCCAGTAGTACCAGGGGACGAAACAATCAGCCCCAGCATTTT.

The chain is built from TRBV20-1 and TRBJ2-3; 9 nucleotides line up with TRBD2. The CDR3 is made up of 15 amino acids. Looked up from germline, CDR1 is DFQATT and CDR2 is SNEGSKA (reference sequence). V gave up 1 base and J gave up 3 bases; unmatched junction bases: 5. The CDR3 sequence is CSARGLAGRTDTQYF. CDR3 DNA sequence: TGCAGTGCTAGAGGCCTAGCGGGACGTACAGATACGCAGTATTTT.

The genes are TRBV6-1 and TRBJ2-2; tentative D call: TRBD2 (5 bases). CDR1 is MNHNS and CDR2 is SASEGT in the germline V gene. V was pared by 11 bases and J by 5 bases, with 15 bases between. This CDR3 comprises 13 residues. The CDR3 coding sequence is TGTGCCGCCCGGGGTGGGAAAACCGGGGAGCTGTTTTTT. Translated: CAARGGKTGELFF.

The CDR3 loop is CSASRGAGANVLTF. The CDR3 DNA is TGCAGTGCTAGCAGGGGTGCTGGGGCCAACGTCCTGACTTTC. The rearrangement uses TRBV20-1 and TRBJ2-6, with D perhaps TRBD1 (6 bases). The CDR3 length is 14 residues. The V end lost 3 bases, the J end lost 2 bases, and 8 bases lay between the germline ends. Germline CDR1 is DFQATT and CDR2 is SNEGSKA (reference sequence).

This clonotype appeared a few times. CDR3 region: CASRIGASRDEQYF. CDR3 DNA sequence: TGCGCCAGCAGAATAGGAGCGTCGAGGGACGAGCAGTACTTC. This chain connects TRBV5-1 to TRBJ2-7; D possibly corresponds to TRBD2 (5 bases). The CDR3 is 14 amino acids. Trimming pared 5 bases from V and 5 bases from J, leaving 17 bases between. Per germline, CDR1 SGHRS and CDR2 YFSETQ. Together with reference TRBV5-1 and TRBJ2-7, the CDR3 gives the full variable domain: KAGVTQTPRYLIKTRGQQVTLSCSPISGHRSVSWYQQTPGQGLQFLFEYFSETQRNKGNFPGRFSGRQFSNSRSEMNVSTLELGDSALYLCASRIGASRDEQYFGPGTRLTVT.

The chain recombines TRBV11-2 with TRBJ2-3; 7 bases align to TRBD1. The CDR3 spans 14 residues. The V segment lost 3 bases and the J segment 3 bases; nucleotides outside the gene matches: 3. The germline V gene has CDR1 SGHAT and CDR2 FQNNGV. The CDR3 protein is CASSFDRVTDTQYF. In DNA form, the CDR3 reads TGTGCCAGCAGCTTTGACAGGGTGACAGATACGCAGTATTTT.

The CDR3 DNA is TGTGCCAGCATGTTGGCAGCTGGAAACACCATATATTTT. Encoded protein: CASMLAAGNTIYF. This rearrangement joins TRBV12-3 or TRBV12-4 to TRBJ1-3; D call uncertain. This CDR3 comprises 13 residues. The V end lost 7 bases, the J end lost 2 bases, and 9 bases lay between the germline ends.